The entry below gives a single T cell receptor (beta chain) sequence along with its context. Its cognate antigen has yet to be identified. Per-nucleotide qualities are absent, and no much larger clonotype sits a single base away. Other DNA variants within this sample encode the same CDR3. Spanning cysteine to phenylalanine, the CDR3 consists of 17 amino acids. Left in the record is the CDR3 DNA by itself, 51 bases read in frame from the first base. V sheds 1 base and J sheds 0 bases, leaving 13 bases between their ends. The germline V gene (reference sequence) yields LGHDT for CDR1 and YNNKEL for CDR2. TCRbeta CDR3 regions were amplified from genomic DNA by means of the immunoSEQ Assay, a bias-controlled multiplex PCR. Concerning the study's data processing: The number of nucleated cells in each sample was estimated from the amplification of reference gene primers within the assay. To quantify the absolute abundance of each unique TCRbeta CDR3 rearrangement, sequence reads were collapsed and filtered. Productive Simpson clonality was computed per sample as the square root of Simpson's diversity index over productive rearrangements. Not all clones reach the TCRdb copy of this immuneACCESS table, which keeps in-frame sequences only. Checked studies attribute under half of the gap to unresolved V genes and leave the rest unexplained. The V and J calls and the clone size are those of that table, but D and trimming were determined from the DNA. The sample profile shows approximately 240,000 clones; roughly 84% of them were found once. Roughly 4% of the sample is taken by the ten largest.

Whole blood was collected in K2EDTA tubes by collaborating institutions according to the institutions' own protocols. For TCRbeta analysis, collaborators shipped samples as frozen whole blood, isolated PBMCs, or DNA extracted from either of those sample types. The data stem from a study of blood T cell repertoires in COVID-19 (dated by TCRdb to about 2020). In the study overall: The collaborator samples originated in the United States, Italy and Spain and spanned the acute and convalescent phases of COVID-19. Where HLA class I and class II types were available, the types were taken from metadata supplied by the sample provider, not from assay-based typing. The repertoires were released in a freely available public database meant as a resource for research on the immune response to SARS-CoV-2. The sample metadata nearly always contained a de-identified subject ID, COVID-19 status, age in years and sex. Deeply sampled blood TCRbeta repertoires from subjects exposed to, actively infected with, or recovered from COVID-19 were included in the dataset. The prospective study material was composed of cDNA or gDNA derived from T cells, B-cell-depleted T cells, or PBMCs. The samples were drawn from the first 160 participants of the ongoing ImmuneRACE study and from more than 1,000 subjects provided by 6 global collaborators. Results and caveats for the whole study, not just this receptor: The quantity of clinical and demographic metadata differed by source and by participant and was supplied without curation.

Sample: peripheral blood. This receptor was obtained from a woman aged 40-49 years with active or convalescent COVID-19. This receptor chain uses TRBV3-1 (or the pseudogene TRBV3-2) and TRBJ1-3, with a weak D call of TRBD1 (5 bases match). The CDR3 region reads CASSQVLIGGSGNTIYF. The sequence in DNA is TGTGCCAGCAGCCAAGTTTTGATCGGGGGCTCTGGAAACACCATATATTTT.